Below are 5 T cell receptor beta chains sequenced from a single sample in a study of cytomegalovirus exposure and HLA in healthy donors (dated 2017 in TCRdb). Receptor libraries were prepared by the immunoSEQ multiplex PCR assay. For the multiplex PCR, a mixture combining 60 forward primers for TCR Vbeta segments and 13 reverse primers for TCR Jbeta segments was used. As stored in TCRdb, this immuneACCESS dataset retains in-frame rearrangements with V and J assigned. A fraction of the clones does not appear; measured against another copy, unresolved V genes explain less than half of the discrepancy, and the remainder lacks a known reason. The sample profile shows about 200,000 clones; around nine tenths of them were found once. Of the sample, around 0.3% is held by the ten largest clones. The sample consisted of PBMCs. The receptor set was obtained from a woman aged 25 to 39 in good health and CMV-seronegative.

V gene TRBV29-1 combines with J gene TRBJ2-7, with D perhaps matching TRBD1 (6 bases). Germline V gene data show CDR1 as SQVTM and CDR2 as ANQGSEA. Trimming pared 2 bases from V and 3 bases from J, leaving 11 bases between. CDR3 size: 13 residues. The chain's CDR3 is CSVELGRGYEQYF. The CDR3, as DNA: TGCAGCGTTGAATTAGGCAGGGGCTACGAGCAGTACTTC.

This clone was found once. The J gene is TRBJ2-1, the V gene TRBV2; perhaps TRBD2 as D (5 bases). Trimming cost V 6 bases and J 1 base, with 10 bases left between them. This CDR3 contains 14 residues. Germline V gene lookup returns CDR1 SNHLY and CDR2 FYNNEI. In DNA, the CDR3 is TGTGCCAGCAGGTACCGGGGTTCCTACAATGAGCAGTTCTTC. It codes for CASRYRGSYNEQFF.

The genes are TRBV2 and TRBJ2-7, with 7 nucleotides matching TRBD1. This CDR3 has 14 residues. Germline V gene lookup returns CDR1 SNHLY and CDR2 FYNNEI. V was pared by 7 bases and J by 7 bases, with 13 bases of the junction left unmatched. The chain's CDR3 is CASTTGQITREQYF. CDR3 DNA: TGTGCCAGCACAACGGGACAGATTACGAGGGAGCAGTACTTC.

The V gene is TRBV7-9, the J gene TRBJ2-1; D may be TRBD2 (5 bases). The V gene's germline CDR1 is SEHNR and CDR2 FQNEAQ (reference sequence). This CDR3 has 17 amino acids. V was clipped by 5 bases and J by 0 bases, with 17 bases between them. The DNA of the CDR3 is TGTGCCAGCAGCGCCCTAATGAGGGCCCACTCCTACAATGAGCAGTTCTTC. Its translation is CASSALMRAHSYNEQFF.

This clone is a singleton in its sample. The chain recombines TRBV28 with TRBJ2-1, with TRBD1 matching 7 bases. This CDR3 contains 15 residues. Trimming took 3 bases from V and 5 from J; bases not matched to a gene: 7. The germline CDR1 and CDR2 sequences are MDHEN and SYDVKM. The CDR3 DNA sequence: TGTGCCAGCAGTTTTAGGGGACAGCCACACAATGAGCAGTTCTTC. It specifies CASSFRGQPHNEQFF. Based on the CDR3 plus reference TRBV28 and TRBJ2-1, the full variable domain is DVKVTQSSRYLVKRTGEKVFLECVQDMDHENMFWYRQDPGLGLRLIYFSYDVKMKEKGDIPEGYSVSREKKERFSLILESASTNQTSMYLCASSFRGQPHNEQFFGPGTRLTVL.